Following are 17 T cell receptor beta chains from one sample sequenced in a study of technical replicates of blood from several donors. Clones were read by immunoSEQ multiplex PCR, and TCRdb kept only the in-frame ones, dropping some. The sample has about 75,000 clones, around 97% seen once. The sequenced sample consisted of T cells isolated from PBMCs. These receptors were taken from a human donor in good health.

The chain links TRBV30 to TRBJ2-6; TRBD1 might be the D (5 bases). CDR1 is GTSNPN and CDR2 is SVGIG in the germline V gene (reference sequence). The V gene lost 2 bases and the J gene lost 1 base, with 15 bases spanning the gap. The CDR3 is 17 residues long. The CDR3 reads CAWSRGPRTSGANVLTF. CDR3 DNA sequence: TGTGCCTGGAGTAGGGGCCCTAGAACGTCTGGGGCCAACGTCCTGACTTTC. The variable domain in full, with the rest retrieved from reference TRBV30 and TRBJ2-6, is SQTIHQWPATLVQPVGSPLSLECTVEGTSNPNLYWYRQAAGRGLQLLFYSVGIGQISSEVPQNLSASRPQDRQFILSSKKLLLSDSGFYLCAWSRGPRTSGANVLTFGAGSRLTVL.

The CDR3 DNA follows: TGTGCCAGCAGCTTGGTACAGTATGGCTACACCTTC. Protein: CASSLVQYGYTF. This chain links TRBV7-9 with TRBJ1-2, with D uncertain. V was shortened by 3 bases and J by 5 bases, with 7 bases between the two germline ends. CDR1 and CDR2 from the germline V gene are SEHNR and FQNEAQ (reference sequence). The CDR3 covers 12 residues.

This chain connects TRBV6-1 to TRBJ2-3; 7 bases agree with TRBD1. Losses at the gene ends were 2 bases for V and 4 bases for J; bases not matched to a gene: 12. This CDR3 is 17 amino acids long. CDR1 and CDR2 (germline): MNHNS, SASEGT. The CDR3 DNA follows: TGTGCCAGCAGTGAATTGGGACAGTTCTTCTTCCCAGATACGCAGTATTTT. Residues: CASSELGQFFFPDTQYF.

The CDR3 reads CASARGGRETQYF. CDR3 in DNA: TGTGCCAGCGCCCGGGGGGGCCGGGAGACCCAGTACTTC. This sequence joins TRBV27 and TRBJ2-5, with 8 bases that match TRBD2. The germline CDR1 and CDR2 sequences are MNHEY and SMNVEV (reference sequence). The CDR3 length is 13 residues. J lost 5 bases, V lost 8 bases, and 7 bases had no gene match.

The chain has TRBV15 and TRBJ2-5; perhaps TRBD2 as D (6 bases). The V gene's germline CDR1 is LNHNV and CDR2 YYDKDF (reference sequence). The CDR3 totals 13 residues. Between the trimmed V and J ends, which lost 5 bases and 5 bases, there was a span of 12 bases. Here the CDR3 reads CATSGSSAETQYF. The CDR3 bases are TGTGCCACCAGCGGATCTAGCGCGGAGACCCAGTACTTC.

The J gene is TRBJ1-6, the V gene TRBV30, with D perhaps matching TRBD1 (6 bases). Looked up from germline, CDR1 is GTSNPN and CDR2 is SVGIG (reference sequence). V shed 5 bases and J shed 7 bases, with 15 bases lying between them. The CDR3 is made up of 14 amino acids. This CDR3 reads CAWDTGTLNSPLHF. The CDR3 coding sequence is TGTGCCTGGGACACCGGGACACTCAATTCACCCCTCCACTTT. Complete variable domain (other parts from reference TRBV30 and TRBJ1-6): SQTIHQWPATLVQPVGSPLSLECTVEGTSNPNLYWYRQAAGRGLQLLFYSVGIGQISSEVPQNLSASRPQDRQFILSSKKLLLSDSGFYLCAWDTGTLNSPLHFGNGTRLTVT.

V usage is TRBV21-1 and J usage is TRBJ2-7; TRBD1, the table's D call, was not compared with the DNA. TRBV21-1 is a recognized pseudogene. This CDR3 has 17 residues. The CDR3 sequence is CASSKKIGQGPTTEQYF. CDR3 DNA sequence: TGTGCCAGCAGCAAAAAGATAGGACAGGGTCCGACTACGGAGCAGTACTTC.

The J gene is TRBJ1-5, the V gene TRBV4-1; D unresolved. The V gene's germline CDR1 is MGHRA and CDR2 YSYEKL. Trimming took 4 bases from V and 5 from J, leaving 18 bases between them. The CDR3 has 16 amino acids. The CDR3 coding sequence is TGCGCCAGCAGCCTCCTCCCGCTCAGTGTGGATCAGCCCCAGCATTTT. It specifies CASSLLPLSVDQPQHF.

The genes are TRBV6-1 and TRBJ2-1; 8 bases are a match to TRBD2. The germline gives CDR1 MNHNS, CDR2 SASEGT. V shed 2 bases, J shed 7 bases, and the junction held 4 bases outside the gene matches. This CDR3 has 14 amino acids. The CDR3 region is CASSERQRGNEQFF. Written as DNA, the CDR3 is TGTGCCAGCAGTGAACGCCAGCGGGGGAATGAGCAGTTCTTC.

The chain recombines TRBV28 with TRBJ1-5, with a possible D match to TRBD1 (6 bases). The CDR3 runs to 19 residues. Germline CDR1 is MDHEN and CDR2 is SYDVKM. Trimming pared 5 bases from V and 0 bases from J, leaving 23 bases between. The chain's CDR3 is CASSPYRRVGAGSNQPQHF. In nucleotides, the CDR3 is TGTGCCAGCAGTCCGTACCGCAGAGTGGGGGCAGGTAGCAATCAGCCCCAGCATTTT.

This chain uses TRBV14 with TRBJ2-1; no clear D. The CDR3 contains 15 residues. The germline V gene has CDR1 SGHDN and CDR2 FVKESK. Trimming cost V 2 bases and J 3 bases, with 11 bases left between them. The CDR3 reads CASSQFSPGYNEQFF. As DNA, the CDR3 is TGTGCCAGCAGCCAATTTAGCCCTGGCTACAATGAGCAGTTCTTC. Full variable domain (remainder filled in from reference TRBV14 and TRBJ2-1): EAGVTQFPSHSVIEKGQTVTLRCDPISGHDNLYWYRRVMGKEIKFLLHFVKESKQDESGMPNNRFLAERTGGTYSTLKVQPAELEDSGVYFCASSQFSPGYNEQFFGPGTRLTVL.

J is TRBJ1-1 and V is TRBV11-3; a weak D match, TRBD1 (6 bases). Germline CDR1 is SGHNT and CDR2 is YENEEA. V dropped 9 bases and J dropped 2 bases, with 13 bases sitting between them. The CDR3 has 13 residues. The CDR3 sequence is CASKTGQNTEAFF. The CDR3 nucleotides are TGTGCCAGTAAAACAGGGCAAAACACTGAAGCTTTCTTT. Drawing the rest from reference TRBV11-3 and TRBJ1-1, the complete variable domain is EAGVVQSPRYKIIEKKQPVAFWCNPISGHNTLYWYLQNLGQGPELLIRYENEEAVDDSQLPKDRFSAERLKGVDSTLKIQPAELGDSAVYLCASKTGQNTEAFFGQGTRLTVV.

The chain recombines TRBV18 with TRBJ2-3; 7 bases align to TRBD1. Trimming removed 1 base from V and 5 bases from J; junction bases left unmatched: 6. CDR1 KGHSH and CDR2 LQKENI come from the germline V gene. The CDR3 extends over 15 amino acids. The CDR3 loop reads CASSPLGQVVDTQYF. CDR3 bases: TGTGCCAGCTCACCACTTGGACAGGTGGTAGATACGCAGTATTTT.

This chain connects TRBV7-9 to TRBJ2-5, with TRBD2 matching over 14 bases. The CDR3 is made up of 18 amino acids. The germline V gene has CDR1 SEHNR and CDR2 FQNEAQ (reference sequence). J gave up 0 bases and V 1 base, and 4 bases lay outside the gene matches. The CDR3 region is CASSLGTSGGMYQETQYF. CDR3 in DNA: TGTGCCAGCAGCTTAGGGACTAGCGGGGGGATGTACCAAGAGACCCAGTACTTC. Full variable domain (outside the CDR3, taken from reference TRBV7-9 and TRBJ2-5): DTGVSQNPRHKITKRGQNVTFRCDPISEHNRLYWYRQTLGQGPEFLTYFQNEAQLEKSRLLSDRFSAERPKGSFSTLEIQRTEQGDSAMYLCASSLGTSGGMYQETQYFGPGTRLLVL.

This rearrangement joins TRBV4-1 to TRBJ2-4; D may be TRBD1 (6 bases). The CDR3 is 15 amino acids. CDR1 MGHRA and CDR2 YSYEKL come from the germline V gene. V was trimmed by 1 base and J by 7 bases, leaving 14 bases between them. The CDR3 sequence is CASSQVAGDINIQYF. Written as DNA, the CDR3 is TGCGCCAGCAGCCAAGTAGCAGGGGACATCAACATTCAGTACTTC.

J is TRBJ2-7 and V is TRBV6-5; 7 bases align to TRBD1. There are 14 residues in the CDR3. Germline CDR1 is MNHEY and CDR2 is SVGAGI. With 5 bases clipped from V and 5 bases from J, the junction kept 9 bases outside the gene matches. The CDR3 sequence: CASSRQGKRNEQYF. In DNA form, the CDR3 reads TGTGCCAGCAGTCGACAGGGTAAGCGGAACGAGCAGTACTTC.

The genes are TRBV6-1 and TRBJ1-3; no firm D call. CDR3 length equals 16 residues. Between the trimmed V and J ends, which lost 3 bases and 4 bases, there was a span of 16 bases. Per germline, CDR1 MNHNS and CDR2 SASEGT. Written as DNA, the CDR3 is TGTGCCAGCAGTGACTTTCGGAGGGCGGCAGGAAACACCATATATTTT. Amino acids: CASSDFRRAAGNTIYF.